The entry below describes one TCR beta chain. The record originates from a study of cytotoxic CD8 clonotypes in ibrutinib-treated CLL. CDR3 length: 15 residues. The V gene lost 5 bases and the J gene lost 0 bases, with 13 bases spanning the gap. The germline V gene encodes CDR1 SGHAT and CDR2 FQNNGV. The protocol was immunoSEQ multiplex PCR, while the TCRdb copy is restricted to in-frame clones and leaves out a portion. The data hold 23,000 or so clones, with about 75% observed a single time. The chain uses TRBV11-2 and TRBJ1-2; D ambiguous. The sequence derives from a human donor with chronic lymphocytic leukemia. The source was PBMCs, collected after 24 months of ibrutinib treatment. CDR3 sequence: CASSLGMGSNYGYTF. CDR3 nucleotides: TGTGCCAGCAGCCTCGGTATGGGATCTAACTATGGCTACACCTTC. Full variable domain (missing parts from reference TRBV11-2 and TRBJ1-2): EAGVAQSPRYKIIEKRQSVAFWCNPISGHATLYWYQQILGQGPKLLIQFQNNGVVDDSQLPKDRFSAERLKGVDSTLKIQPAKLEDSAVYLCASSLGMGSNYGYTFGSGTRLTVV.